This T cell receptor beta chain was captured in a study of blood T cell repertoires in COVID-19. Study details: COVID-19 samples, acute and convalescent, were from the United States, Italy and Spain. PBMCs, B-cell-depleted T cells, or T cells were the source of the cDNA or gDNA that made up the material.

From germline, CDR1 is SEHNR and CDR2 FQNEAQ (reference sequence). V lost 2 bases, J lost 5 bases, and 7 bases lay in between. The CDR3 loop spans 13 amino acids. Original analysis: Quantification of nucleated cells was approximated via reference gene primer amplification. Some clones are missing from TCRdb's copy, which holds only in-frame ones; the method was immunoSEQ multiplex PCR. V and J calls and clone size come straight from that table; D and trimming were deduced from the DNA. The repertoire holds 200,000 to 250,000 clones, with more than 70% as singletons. This rearrangement joins TRBV7-9 to TRBJ1-5, with D unresolved. Material: peripheral blood. The sequence was collected from a man aged 45-65 years with active or convalescent COVID-19. The chain's CDR3 is CASSLSVDQPQHF. CDR3 sequence (DNA): TGTGCCAGCAGCTTAAGCGTTGATCAGCCCCAGCATTTT.